The T cell receptor beta chain described here comes from a study of blood T cell repertoires in COVID-19. Study information: COVID-19 samples from acute and convalescent phases originated in the United States, Italy and Spain.

Sequenced by immunoSEQ multiplex PCR; TCRdb stores in-frame clones only, minus some. This sample has around 290,000 clones, with 70% to 90% found just once. The CDR3 contains 10 residues. Sequencing was carried out using PBMCs or T cells enriched from blood (not recorded which). V and J are TRBV21-1 and TRBJ1-2. TRBV21-1 is a listed pseudogene. The sequence was collected from a woman aged 55-69 years in a cohort exposed to, infected with or recovered from COVID-19 (not recorded which). Here the CDR3 reads CALGDYGYTF. CDR3 DNA: TGTGCTCTCGGGGATTATGGCTACACCTTC.